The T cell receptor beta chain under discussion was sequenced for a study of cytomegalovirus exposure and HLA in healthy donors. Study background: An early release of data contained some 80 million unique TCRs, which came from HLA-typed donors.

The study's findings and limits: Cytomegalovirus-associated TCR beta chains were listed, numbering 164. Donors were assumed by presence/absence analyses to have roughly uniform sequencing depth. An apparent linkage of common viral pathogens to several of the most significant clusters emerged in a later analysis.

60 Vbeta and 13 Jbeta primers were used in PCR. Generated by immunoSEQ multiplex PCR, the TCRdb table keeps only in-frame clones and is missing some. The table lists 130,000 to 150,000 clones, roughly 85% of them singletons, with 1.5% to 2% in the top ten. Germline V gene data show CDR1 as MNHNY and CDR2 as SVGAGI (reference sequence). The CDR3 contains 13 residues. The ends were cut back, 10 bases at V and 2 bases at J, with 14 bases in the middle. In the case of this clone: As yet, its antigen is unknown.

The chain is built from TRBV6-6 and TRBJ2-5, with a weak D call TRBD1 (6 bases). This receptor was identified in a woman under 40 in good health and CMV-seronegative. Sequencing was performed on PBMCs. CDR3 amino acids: CAITRQVQETQYF. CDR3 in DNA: TGTGCCATCACTCGACAGGTTCAAGAGACCCAGTACTTC.